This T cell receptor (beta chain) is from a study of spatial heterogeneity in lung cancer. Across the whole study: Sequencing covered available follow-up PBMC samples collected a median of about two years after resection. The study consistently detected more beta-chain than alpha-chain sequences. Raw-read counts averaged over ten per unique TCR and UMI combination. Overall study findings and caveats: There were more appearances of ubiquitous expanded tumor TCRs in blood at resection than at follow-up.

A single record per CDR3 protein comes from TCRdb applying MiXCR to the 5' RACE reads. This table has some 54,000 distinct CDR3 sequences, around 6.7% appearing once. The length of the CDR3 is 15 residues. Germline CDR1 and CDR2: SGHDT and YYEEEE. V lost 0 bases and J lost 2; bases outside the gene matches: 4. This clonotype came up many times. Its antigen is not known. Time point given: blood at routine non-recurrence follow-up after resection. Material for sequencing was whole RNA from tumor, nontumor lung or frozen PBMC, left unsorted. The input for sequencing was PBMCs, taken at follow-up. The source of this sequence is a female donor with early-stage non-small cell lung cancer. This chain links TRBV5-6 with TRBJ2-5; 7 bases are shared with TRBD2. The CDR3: CASSLGGTTQETQYF. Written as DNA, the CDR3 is TGTGCCAGCAGCTTGGGGGGGACTACTCAAGAGACCCAGTACTTC.